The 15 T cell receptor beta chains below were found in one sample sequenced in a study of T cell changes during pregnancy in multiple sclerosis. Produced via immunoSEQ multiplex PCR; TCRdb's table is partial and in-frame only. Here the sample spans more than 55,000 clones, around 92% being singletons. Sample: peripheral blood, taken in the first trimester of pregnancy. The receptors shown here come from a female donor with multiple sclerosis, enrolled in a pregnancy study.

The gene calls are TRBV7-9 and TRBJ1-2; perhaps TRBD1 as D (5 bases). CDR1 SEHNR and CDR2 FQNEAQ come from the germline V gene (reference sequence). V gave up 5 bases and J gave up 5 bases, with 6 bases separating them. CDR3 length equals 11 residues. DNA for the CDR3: TGTGCCAGCAGCCAGGGTTATGGCTACACCTTC. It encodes CASSQGYGYTF.

CDR3 protein: CASSVEIRAPSSDTQYF. The CDR3 bases are TGTGCCAGCAGCGTAGAGATCAGGGCCCCTTCCTCAGATACGCAGTATTTT. The rearrangement joins TRBV9 to TRBJ2-3, with D tentatively TRBD1 (5 bases). This CDR3 spans 17 amino acids. Germline-derived CDR1 and CDR2 are SGDLS and YYNGEE. The V and J ends lost 0 bases and 4 bases respectively, with 18 bases between them.

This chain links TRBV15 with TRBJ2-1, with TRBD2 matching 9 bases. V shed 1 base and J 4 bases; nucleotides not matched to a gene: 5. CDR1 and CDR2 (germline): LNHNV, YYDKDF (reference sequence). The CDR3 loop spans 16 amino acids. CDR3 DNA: TGTGCCACCAGCAGAGTGGCGGGGGGGCGATACAATGAGCAGTTCTTC. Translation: CATSRVAGGRYNEQFF.

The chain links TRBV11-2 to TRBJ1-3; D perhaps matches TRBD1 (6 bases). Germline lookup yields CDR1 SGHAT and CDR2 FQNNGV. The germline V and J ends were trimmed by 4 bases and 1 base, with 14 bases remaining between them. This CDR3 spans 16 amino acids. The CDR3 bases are TGTGCCAGCAGCTCAACGGGACAAAGGTCTGGAAACACCATATATTTT. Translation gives CASSSTGQRSGNTIYF.

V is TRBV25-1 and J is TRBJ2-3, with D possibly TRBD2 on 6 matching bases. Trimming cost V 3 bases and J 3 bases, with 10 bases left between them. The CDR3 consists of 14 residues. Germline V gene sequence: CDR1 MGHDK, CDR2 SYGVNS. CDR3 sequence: CASSDRLVTDTQYF. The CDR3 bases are TGTGCCAGCAGTGACAGACTAGTAACAGATACGCAGTATTTT. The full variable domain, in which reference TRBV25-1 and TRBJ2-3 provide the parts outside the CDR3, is EADIYQTPRYLVIGTGKKITLECSQTMGHDKMYWYQQDPGMELHLIHYSYGVNSTEKGDLSSESTVSRIRTEHFPLTLESARPSHTSQYLCASSDRLVTDTQYFGPGTRLTVL.

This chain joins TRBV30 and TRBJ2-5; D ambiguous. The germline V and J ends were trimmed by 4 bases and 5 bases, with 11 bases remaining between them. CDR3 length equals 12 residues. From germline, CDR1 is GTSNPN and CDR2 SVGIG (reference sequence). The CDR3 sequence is CAWNPYKETQYF. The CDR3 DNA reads TGTGCCTGGAATCCTTACAAGGAGACCCAGTACTTC.

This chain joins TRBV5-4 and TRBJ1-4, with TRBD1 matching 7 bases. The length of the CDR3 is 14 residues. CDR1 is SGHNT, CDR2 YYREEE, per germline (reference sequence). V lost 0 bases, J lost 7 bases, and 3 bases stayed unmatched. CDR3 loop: CASSLARGSEKLFF. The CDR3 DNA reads TGTGCCAGCAGCTTGGCCAGGGGGAGTGAAAAACTGTTTTTT. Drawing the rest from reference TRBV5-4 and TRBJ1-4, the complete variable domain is ETGVTQSPTHLIKTRGQQVTLRCSSQSGHNTVSWYQQALGQGPQFIFQYYREEENGRGNFPPRFSGLQFPNYSSELNVNALELDDSALYLCASSLARGSEKLFFGSGTQLSVL.

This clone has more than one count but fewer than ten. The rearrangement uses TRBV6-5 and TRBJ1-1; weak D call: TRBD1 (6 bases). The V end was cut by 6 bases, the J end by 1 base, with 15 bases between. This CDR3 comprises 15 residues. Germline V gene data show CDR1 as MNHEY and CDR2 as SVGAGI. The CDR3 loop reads CASRSNRVENTEAFF. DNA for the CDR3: TGTGCCAGCAGGTCAAACAGGGTGGAGAACACTGAAGCTTTCTTT.

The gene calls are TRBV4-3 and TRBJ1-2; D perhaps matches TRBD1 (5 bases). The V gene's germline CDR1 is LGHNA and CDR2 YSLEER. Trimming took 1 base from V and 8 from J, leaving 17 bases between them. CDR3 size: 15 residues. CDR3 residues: CASSQVGGVKDGYTF. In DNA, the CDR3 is TGCGCCAGCAGCCAAGTCGGGGGGGTAAAGGACGGCTACACCTTC.

Written as DNA, the CDR3 is TGTGCCAGTAGGGGGACAGGGGGGTCCTACGAGCAGTACTTC. Protein product: CASRGTGGSYEQYF. J is TRBJ2-7 and V is TRBV6-6; TRBD1 aligns across 11 bases. This CDR3 region has 14 residues. From germline, CDR1 is MNHNY and CDR2 SVGAGI (reference sequence). V shed 9 bases, J shed 1 base, and the junction held 5 bases outside the gene matches.

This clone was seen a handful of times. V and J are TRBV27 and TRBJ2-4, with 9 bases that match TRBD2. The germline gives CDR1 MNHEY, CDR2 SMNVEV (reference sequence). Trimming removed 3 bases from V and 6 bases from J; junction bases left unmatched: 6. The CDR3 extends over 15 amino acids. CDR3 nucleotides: TGTGCCAGCAGTTTTGCGGGGGGGCGACTAAACATTCAGTACTTC. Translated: CASSFAGGRLNIQYF.

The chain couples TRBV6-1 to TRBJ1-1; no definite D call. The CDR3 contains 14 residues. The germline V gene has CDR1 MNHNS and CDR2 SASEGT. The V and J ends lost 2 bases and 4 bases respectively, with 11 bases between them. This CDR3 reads CASSESQKSTEAFF. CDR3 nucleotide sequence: TGTGCCAGCAGTGAAAGTCAAAAGAGCACTGAAGCTTTCTTT.

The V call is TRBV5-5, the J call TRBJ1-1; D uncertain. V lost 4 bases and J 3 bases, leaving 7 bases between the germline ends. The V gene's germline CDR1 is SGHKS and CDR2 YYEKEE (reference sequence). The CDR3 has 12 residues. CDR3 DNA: TGTGCCAGCAGCCCGACTTACACTGAAGCTTTCTTT. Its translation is CASSPTYTEAFF. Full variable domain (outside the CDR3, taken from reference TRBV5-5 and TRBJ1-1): DAGVTQSPTHLIKTRGQQVTLRCSPISGHKSVSWYQQVLGQGPQFIFQYYEKEERGRGNFPDRFSARQFPNYSSELNVNALLLGDSALYLCASSPTYTEAFFGQGTRLTVV.

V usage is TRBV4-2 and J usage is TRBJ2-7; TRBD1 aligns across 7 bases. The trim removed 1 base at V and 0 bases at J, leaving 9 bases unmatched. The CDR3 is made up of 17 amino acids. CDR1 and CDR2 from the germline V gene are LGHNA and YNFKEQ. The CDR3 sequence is CASSQAGTASSSYEQYF. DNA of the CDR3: TGTGCCAGCAGCCAAGCCGGGACAGCTTCAAGCTCCTACGAGCAGTACTTC.

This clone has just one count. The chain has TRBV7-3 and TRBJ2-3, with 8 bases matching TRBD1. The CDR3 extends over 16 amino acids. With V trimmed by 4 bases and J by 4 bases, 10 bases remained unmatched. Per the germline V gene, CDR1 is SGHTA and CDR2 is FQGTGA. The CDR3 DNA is TGTGCCAGCAGCTCTCAGGACAGGGCCACTTCAGATACGCAGTATTTT. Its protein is CASSSQDRATSDTQYF.